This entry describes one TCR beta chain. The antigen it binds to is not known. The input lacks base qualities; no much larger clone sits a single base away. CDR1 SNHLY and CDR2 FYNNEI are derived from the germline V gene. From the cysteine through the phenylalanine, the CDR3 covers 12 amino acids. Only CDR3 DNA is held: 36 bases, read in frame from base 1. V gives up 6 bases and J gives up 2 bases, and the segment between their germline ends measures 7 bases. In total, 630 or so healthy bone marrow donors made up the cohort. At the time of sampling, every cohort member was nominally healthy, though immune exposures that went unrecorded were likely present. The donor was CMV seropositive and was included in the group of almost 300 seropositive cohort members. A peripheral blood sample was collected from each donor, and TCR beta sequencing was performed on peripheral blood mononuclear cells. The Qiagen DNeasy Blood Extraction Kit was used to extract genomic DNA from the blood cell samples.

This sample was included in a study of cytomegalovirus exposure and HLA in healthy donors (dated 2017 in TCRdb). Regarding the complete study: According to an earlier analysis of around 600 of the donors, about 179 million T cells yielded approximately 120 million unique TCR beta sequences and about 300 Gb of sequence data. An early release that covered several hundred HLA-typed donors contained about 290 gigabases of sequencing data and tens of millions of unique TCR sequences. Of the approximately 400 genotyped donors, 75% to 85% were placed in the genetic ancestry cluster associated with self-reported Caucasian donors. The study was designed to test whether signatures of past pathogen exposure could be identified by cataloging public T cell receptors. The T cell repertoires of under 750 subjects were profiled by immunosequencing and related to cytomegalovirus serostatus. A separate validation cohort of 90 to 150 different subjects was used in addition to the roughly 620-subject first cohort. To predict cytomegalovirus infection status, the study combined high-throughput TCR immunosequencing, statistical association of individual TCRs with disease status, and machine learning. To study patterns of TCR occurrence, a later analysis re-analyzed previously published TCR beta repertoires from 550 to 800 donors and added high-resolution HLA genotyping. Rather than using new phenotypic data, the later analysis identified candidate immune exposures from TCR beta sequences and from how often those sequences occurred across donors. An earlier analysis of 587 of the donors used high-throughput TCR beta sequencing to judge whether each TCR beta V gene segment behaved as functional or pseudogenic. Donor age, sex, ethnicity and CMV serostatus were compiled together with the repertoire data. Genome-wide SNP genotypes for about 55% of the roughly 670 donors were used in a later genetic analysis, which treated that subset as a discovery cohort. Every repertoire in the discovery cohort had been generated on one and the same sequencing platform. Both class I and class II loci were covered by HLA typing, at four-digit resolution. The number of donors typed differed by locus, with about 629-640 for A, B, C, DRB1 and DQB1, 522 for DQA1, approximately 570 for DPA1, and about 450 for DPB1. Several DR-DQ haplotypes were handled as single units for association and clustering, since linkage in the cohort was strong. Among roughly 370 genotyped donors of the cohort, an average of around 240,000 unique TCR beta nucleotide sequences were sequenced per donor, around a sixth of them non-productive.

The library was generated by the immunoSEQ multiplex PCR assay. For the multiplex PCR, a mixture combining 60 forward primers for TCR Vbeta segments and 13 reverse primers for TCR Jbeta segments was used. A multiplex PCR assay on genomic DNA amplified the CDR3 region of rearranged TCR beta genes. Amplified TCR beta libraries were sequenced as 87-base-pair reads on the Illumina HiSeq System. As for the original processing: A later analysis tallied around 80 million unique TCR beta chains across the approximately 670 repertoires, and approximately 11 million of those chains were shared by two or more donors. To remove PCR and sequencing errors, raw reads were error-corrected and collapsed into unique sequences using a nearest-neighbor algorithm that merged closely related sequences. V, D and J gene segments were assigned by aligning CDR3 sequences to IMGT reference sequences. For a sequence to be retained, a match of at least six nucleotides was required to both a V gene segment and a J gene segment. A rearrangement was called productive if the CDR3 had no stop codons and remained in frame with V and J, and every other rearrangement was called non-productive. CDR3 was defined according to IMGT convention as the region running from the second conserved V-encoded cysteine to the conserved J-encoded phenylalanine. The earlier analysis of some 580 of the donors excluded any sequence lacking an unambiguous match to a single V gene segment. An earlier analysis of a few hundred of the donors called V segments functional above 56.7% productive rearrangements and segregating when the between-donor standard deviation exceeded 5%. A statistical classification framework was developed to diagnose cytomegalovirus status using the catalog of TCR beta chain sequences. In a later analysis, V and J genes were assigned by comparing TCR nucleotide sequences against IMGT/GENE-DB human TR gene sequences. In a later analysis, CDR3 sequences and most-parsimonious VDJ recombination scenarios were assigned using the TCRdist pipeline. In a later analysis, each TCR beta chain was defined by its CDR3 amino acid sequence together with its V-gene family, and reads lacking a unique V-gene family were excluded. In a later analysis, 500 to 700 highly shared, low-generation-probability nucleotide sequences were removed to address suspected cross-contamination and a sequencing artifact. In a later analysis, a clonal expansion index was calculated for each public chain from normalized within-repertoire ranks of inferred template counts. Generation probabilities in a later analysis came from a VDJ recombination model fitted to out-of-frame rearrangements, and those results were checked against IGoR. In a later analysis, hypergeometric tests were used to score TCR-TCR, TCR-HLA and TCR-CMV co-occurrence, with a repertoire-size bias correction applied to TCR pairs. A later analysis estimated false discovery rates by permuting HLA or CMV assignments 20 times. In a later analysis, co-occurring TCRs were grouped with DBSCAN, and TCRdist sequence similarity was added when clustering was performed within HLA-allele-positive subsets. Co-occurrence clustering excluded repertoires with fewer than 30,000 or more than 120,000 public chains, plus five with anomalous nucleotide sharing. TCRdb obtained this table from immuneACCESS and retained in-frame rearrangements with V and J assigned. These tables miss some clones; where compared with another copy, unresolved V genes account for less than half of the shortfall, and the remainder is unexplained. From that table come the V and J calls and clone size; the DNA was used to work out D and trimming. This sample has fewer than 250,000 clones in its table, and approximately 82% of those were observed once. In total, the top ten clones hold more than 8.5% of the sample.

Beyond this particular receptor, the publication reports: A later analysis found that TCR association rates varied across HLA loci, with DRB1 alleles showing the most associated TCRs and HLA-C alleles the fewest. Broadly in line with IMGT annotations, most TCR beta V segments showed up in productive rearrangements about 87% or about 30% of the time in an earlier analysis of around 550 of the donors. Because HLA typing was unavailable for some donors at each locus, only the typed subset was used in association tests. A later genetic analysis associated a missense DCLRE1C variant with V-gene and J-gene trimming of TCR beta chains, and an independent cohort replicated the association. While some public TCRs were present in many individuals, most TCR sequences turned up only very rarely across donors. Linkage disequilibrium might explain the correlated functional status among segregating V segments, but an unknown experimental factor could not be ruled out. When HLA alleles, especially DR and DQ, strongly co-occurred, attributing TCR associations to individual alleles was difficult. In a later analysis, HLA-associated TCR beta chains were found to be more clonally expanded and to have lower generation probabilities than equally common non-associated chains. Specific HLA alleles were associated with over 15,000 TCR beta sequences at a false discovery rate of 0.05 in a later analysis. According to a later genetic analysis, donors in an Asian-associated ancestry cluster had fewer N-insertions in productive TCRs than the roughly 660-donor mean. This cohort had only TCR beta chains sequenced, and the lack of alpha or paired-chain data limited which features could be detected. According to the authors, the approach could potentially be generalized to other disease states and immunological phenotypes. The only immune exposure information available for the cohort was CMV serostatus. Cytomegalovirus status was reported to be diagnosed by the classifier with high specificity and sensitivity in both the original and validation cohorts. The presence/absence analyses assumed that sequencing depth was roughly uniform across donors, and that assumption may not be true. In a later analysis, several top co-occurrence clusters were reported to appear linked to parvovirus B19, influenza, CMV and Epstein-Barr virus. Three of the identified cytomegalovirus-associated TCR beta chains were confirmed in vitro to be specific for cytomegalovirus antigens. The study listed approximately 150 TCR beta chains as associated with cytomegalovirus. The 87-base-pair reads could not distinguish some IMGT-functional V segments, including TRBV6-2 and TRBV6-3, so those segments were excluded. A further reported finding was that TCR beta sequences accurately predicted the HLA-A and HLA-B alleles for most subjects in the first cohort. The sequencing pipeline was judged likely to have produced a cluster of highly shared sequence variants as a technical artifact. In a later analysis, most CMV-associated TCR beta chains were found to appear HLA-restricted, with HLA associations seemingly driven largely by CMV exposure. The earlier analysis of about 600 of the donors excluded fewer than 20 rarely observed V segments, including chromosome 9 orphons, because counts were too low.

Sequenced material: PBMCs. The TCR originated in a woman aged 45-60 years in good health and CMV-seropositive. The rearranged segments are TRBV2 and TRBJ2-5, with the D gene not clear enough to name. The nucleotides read TGTGCCAGCAGATCCACACAAGAGACCCAGTACTTC. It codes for CASRSTQETQYF.